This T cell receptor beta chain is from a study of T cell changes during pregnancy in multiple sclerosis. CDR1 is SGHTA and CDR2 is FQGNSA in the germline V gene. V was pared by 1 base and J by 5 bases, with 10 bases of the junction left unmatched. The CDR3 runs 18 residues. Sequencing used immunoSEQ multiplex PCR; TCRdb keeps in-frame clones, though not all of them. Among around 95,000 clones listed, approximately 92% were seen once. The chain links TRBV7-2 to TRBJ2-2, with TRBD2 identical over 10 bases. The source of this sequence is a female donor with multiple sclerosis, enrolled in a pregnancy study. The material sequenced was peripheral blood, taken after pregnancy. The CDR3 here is CASSLGPSGSIGTGELFF. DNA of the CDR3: TGTGCCAGCAGCTTAGGTCCTAGCGGGAGTATAGGAACCGGGGAGCTGTTTTTT.